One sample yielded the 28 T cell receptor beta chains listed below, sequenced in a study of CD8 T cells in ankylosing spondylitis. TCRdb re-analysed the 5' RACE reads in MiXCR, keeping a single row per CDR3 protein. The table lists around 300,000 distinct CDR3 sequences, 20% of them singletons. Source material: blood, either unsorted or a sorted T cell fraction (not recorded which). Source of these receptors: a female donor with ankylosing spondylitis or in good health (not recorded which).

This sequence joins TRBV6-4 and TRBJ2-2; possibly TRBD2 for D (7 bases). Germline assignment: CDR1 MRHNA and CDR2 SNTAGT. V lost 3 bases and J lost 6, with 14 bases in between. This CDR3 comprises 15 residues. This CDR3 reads CASSEQGGSAGELFF. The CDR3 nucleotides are TGTGCCAGCAGTGAACAGGGCGGGAGTGCCGGGGAGCTGTTTTTT.

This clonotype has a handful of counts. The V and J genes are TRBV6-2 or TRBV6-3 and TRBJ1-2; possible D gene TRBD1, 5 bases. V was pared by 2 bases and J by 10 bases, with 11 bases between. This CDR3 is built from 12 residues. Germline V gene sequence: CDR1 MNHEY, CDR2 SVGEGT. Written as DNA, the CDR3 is TGTGCCAGCAGTTACAGACAGCCTCACTACACCTTC. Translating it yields CASSYRQPHYTF.

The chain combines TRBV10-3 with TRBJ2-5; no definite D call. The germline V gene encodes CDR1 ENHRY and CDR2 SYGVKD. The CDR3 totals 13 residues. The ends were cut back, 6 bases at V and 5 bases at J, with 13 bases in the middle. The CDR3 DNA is TGTGCCATCAGGGCAGGAATATCGGAGACCCAGTACTTC. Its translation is CAIRAGISETQYF.

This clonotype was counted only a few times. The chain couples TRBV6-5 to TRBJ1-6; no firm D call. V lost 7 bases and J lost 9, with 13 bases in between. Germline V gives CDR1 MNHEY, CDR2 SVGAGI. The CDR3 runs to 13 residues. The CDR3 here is CASNLEEVSPLHF. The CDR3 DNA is TGTGCCAGCAATTTAGAGGAAGTTTCACCCCTCCACTTT.

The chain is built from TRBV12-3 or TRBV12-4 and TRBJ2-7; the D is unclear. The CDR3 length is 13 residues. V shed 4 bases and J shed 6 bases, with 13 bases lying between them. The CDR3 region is CASSSLGSGEQYF. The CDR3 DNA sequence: TGTGCCAGCAGTTCTTTGGGTTCCGGCGAGCAGTACTTC.

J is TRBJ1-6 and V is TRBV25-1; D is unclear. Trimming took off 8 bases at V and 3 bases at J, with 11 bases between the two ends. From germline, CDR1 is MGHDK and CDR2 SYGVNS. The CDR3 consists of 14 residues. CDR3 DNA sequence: TGTGCCAGCCAAGAGGGTCACTATAATTCACCCCTCCACTTT. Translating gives CASQEGHYNSPLHF.

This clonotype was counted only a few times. CDR3 region: CASSSEGTSGTDTQYF. The CDR3 DNA sequence: TGCGCCAGCAGCTCGGAGGGGACTAGCGGAACAGATACGCAGTATTTT. V usage is TRBV5-1 and J usage is TRBJ2-3; the match to TRBD2 covers 11 bases. Trimming took 3 bases from V and 3 from J; bases not matched to a gene: 6. CDR1 and CDR2 from the germline V gene are SGHRS and YFSETQ. The CDR3 length is 16 residues.

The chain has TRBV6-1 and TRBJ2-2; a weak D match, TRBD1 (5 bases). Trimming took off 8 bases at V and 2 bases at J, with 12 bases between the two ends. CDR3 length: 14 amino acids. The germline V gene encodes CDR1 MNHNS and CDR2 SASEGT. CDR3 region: CASRKTENTGELFF. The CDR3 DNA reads TGTGCCAGCCGGAAGACAGAAAACACCGGGGAGCTGTTTTTT.

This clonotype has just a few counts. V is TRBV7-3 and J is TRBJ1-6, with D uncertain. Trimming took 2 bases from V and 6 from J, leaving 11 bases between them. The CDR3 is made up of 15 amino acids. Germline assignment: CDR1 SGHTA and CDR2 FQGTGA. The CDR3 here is CASSLLGQSNSPLHF. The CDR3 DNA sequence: TGTGCCAGCAGCTTACTCGGGCAGAGTAATTCACCCCTCCACTTT. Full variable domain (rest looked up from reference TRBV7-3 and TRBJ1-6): GAGVSQTPSNKVTEKGKYVELRCDPISGHTALYWYRQSLGQGPEFLIYFQGTGAADDSGLPNDRFFAVRPEGSVSTLKIQRTERGDSAVYLCASSLLGQSNSPLHFGNGTRLTVT.

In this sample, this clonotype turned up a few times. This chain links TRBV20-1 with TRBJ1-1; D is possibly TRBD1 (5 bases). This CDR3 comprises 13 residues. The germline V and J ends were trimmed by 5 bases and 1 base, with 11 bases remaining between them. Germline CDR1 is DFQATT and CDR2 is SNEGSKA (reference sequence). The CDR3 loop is CSAQSGGNTEAFF. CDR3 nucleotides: TGCAGTGCTCAGAGTGGGGGGAACACTGAAGCTTTCTTT.

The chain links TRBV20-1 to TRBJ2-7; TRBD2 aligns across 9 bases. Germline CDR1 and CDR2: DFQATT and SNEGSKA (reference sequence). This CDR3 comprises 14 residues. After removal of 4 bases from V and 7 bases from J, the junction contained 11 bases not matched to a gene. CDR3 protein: CSANGEREAGEQYF. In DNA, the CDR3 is TGCAGTGCTAACGGGGAGCGGGAGGCGGGGGAGCAGTACTTC.

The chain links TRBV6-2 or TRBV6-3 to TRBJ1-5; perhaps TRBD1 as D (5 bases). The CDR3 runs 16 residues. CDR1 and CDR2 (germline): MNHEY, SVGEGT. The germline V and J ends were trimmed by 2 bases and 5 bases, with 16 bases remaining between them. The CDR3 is CASSYGRGSSYQPQHF. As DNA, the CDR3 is TGTGCCAGCAGTTACGGGAGGGGCTCGAGCTATCAGCCCCAGCATTTT.

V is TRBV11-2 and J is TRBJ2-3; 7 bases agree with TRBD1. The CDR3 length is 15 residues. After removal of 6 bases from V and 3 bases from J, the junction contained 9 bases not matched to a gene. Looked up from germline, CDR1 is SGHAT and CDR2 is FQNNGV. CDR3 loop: CASSLTGSRTDTQYF. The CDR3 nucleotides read TGTGCCAGCAGTCTGACAGGGAGTAGAACAGATACGCAGTATTTT.

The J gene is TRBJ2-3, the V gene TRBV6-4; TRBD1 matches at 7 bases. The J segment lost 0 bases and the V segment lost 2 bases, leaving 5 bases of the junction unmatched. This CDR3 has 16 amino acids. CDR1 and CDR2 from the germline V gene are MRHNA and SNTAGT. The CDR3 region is CASSDPRDSSTDTQYF. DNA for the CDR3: TGTGCCAGCAGTGACCCCAGGGACAGCAGCACAGATACGCAGTATTTT.

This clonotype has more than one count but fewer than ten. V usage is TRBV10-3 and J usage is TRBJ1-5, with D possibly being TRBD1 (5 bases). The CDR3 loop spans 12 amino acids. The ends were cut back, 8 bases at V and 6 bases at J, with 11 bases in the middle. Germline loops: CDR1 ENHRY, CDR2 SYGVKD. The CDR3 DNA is TGTGCCATCGGCCAGGGCGGTCAGCCCCAGCATTTT. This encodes CAIGQGGQPQHF.

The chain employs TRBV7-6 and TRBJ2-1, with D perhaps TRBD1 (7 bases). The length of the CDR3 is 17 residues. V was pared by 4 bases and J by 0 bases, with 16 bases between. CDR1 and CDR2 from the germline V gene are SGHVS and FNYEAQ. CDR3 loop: CASSSRGVLSSYNEQFF. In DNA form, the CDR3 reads TGTGCCAGCAGCTCCAGGGGGGTCCTGAGCTCCTACAATGAGCAGTTCTTC. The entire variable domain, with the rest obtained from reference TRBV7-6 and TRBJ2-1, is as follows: GAGVSQSPRYKVTKRGQDVALRCDPISGHVSLYWYRQALGQGPEFLTYFNYEAQQDKSGLPNDRFSAERPEGSISTLTIQRTEQRDSAMYRCASSSRGVLSSYNEQFFGPGTRLTVL.

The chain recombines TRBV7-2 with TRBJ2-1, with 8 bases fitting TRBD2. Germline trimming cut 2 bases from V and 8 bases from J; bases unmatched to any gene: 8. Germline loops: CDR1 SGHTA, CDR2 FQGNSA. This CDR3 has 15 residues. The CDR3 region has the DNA TGTGCCAGCAGCTTAAGAAGCGGGAGCCCCGATGAGCAGTTCTTC. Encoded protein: CASSLRSGSPDEQFF.

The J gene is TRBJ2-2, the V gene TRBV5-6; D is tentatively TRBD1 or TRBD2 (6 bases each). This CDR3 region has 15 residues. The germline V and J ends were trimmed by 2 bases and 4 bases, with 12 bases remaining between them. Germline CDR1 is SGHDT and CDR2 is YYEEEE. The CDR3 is CASSLRRGLTGELFF. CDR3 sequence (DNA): TGTGCCAGCAGCTTACGCAGGGGACTCACCGGGGAGCTGTTTTTT.

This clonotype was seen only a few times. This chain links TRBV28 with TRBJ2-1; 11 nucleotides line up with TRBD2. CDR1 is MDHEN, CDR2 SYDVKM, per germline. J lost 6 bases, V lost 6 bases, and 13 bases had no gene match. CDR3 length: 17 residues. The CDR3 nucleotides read TGTGCCAGCAGCCTTACCATAGCGGGAGGGCCCTTCAATGAGCAGTTCTTC. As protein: CASSLTIAGGPFNEQFF.

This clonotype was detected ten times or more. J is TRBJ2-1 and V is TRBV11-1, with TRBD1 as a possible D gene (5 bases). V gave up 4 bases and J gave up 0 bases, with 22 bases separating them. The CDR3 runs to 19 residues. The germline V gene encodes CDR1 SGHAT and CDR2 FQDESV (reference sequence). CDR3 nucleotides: TGTGCCAGCAGCTCCCGCCCCGTGGACACCCACGGCTCCTACAATGAGCAGTTCTTC. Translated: CASSSRPVDTHGSYNEQFF.

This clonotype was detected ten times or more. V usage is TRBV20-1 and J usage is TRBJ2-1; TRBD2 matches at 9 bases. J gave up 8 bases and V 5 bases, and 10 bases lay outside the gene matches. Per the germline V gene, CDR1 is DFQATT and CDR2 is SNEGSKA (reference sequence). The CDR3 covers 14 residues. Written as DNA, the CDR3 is TGCAGTGCTGTTGCCGGGACTAGCTTCGATGAGCAGTTCTTC. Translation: CSAVAGTSFDEQFF.

The CDR3 loop reads CASSYSSGSRGADTQYF. DNA of the CDR3: TGTGCCAGCAGTTACTCGTCCGGTTCTAGGGGGGCAGATACGCAGTATTTT. This sequence joins TRBV6-5 and TRBJ2-3; D is perhaps TRBD1 or TRBD2 (6 bases each). In germline, CDR1 is MNHEY, CDR2 SVGAGI. This CDR3 region has 17 residues. The V and J ends lost 0 bases and 4 bases respectively, with 17 bases between them.

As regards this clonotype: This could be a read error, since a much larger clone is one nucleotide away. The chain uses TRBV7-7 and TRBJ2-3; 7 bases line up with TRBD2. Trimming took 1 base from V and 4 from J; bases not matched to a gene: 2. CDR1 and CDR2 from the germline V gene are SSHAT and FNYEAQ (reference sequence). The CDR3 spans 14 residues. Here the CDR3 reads CASSLGGSADTQYF. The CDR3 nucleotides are TGTGCCAGCAGCTTAGGCGGGAGTGCAGATACGCAGTATTTT.

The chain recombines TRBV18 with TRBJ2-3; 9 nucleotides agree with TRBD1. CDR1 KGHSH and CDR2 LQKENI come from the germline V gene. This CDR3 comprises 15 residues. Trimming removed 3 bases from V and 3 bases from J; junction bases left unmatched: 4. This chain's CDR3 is CASSPGTGSTDTQYF. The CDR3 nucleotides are TGTGCCAGCTCACCGGGGACAGGGAGTACAGATACGCAGTATTTT.

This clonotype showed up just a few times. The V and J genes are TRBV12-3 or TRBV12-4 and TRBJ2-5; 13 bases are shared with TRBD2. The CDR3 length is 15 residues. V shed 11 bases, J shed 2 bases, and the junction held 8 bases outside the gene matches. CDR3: CALQVTSGRQETQYF. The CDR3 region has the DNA TGTGCCCTCCAGGTGACTAGCGGGAGGCAAGAGACCCAGTACTTC.

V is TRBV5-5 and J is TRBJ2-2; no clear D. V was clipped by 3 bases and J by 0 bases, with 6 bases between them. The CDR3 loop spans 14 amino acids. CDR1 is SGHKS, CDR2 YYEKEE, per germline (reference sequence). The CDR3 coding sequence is TGTGCCAGCAGCTCGTGGGCGAACACCGGGGAGCTGTTTTTT. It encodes CASSSWANTGELFF.

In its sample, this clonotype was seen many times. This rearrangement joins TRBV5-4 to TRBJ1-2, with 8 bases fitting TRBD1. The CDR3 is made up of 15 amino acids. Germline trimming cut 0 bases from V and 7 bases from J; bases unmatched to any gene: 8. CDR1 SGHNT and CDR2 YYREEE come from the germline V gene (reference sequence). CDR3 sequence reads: CASSLVGQGAGGYTF. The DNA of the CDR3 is TGTGCCAGCAGCTTGGTAGGGCAGGGGGCTGGTGGCTACACCTTC.

The CDR3 sequence is CASSLHWGQFF. In nucleotides, the CDR3 is TGTGCCAGCAGCTTGCACTGGGGGCAGTTCTTC. The V call is TRBV7-2, the J call TRBJ2-1; D is uncertain. There are 11 residues in the CDR3. Germline lookup yields CDR1 SGHTA and CDR2 FQGNSA. Trimming stripped 3 bases from V and 12 bases from J, with 9 bases between. The full variable domain, its missing parts supplied by reference TRBV7-2 and TRBJ2-1, is GAGVSQSPSNKVTEKGKDVELRCDPISGHTALYWYRQSLGQGLEFLIYFQGNSAPDKSGLPSDRFSAERTGGSVSTLTIQRTQQEDSAVYLCASSLHWGQFFGPGTRLTVL.